This is a list of T cell receptor beta chains from one sample in a study of T cells in Graves' hyperthyroidism and ophthalmopathy. Using its own MiXCR run on the multiplex PCR reads, TCRdb lists one record per CDR3 protein. This table holds fewer than 650,000 distinct CDR3 sequences, approximately 15% found once. Sequencing was performed on blood. The source of these receptors is a young woman with Graves' ophthalmopathy. Each CDR3 is given with its conserved first and last residue.

V gene	J gene	CDR3 protein
TRBV20-1	TRBJ2-7	CSASPGSGPYEQYF
TRBV5-1	TRBJ2-2	CASKKGTSQNIPGELFF
TRBV27	TRBJ2-1	CASRREGGYNEQFF
TRBV10-3	TRBJ2-1	CAISRSYLLYNEQFF
TRBV28	TRBJ1-1	CASSWPGWGTEAFF
TRBV15	TRBJ2-7	CATSRSDRPYEQYF
TRBV20-1	TRBJ2-1	CSAPRYMYNEQFF
TRBV2	TRBJ2-5	CASRSQTGPGETQYF
TRBV12-3/TRBV12-4	TRBJ2-7	CASSFRGGSYEQYF
TRBV12-3/TRBV12-4	TRBJ2-4	CASSRVPLVAKNIQYF
TRBV18	TRBJ1-5	CASSPLGPPGRNQPQHF
TRBV5-4	TRBJ2-3	CASSHQQGETDTQYF
TRBV28	TRBJ1-5	CASSSHTGPPQHF
TRBV2	TRBJ2-7	CASNPRDSNYEQYF
TRBV9	TRBJ2-3	CASSVGRVEDTQYF
TRBV5-1	TRBJ1-3	CASSTGTGYLLNEGNTIYF
TRBV24-1	TRBJ2-7	CATSAAEEQYF